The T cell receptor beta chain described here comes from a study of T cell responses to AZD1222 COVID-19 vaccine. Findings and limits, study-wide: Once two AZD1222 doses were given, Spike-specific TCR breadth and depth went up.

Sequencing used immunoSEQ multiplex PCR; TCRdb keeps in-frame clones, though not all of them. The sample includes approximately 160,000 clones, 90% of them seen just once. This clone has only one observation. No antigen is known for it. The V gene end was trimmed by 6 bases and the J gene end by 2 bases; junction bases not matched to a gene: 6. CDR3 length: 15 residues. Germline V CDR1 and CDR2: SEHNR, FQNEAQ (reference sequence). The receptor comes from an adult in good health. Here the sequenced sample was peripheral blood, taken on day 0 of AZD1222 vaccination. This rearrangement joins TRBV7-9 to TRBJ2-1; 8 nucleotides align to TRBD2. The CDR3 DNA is TGTGCCAGCAGGTTAAGCGGGGGCCCCTACAATGAGCAGTTCTTC. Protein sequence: CASRLSGGPYNEQFF.